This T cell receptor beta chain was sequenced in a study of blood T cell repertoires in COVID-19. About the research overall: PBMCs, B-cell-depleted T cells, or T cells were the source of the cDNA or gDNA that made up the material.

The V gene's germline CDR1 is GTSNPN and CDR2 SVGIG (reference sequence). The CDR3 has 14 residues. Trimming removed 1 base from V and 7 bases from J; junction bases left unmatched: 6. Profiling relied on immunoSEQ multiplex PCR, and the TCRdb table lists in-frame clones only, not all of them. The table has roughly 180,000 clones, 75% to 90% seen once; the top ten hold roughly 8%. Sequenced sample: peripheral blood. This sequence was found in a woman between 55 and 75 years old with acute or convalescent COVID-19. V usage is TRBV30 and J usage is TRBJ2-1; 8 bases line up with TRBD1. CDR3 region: CAWSEWTGNNEQFF. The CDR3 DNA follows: TGTGCCTGGAGTGAATGGACAGGGAATAATGAGCAGTTCTTC. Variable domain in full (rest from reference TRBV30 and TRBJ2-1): SQTIHQWPATLVQPVGSPLSLECTVEGTSNPNLYWYRQAAGRGLQLLFYSVGIGQISSEVPQNLSASRPQDRQFILSSKKLLLSDSGFYLCAWSEWTGNNEQFFGPGTRLTVL.